Listed here are 23 T cell receptor beta chains from one sample, sequenced in a study of PD-L1 blockade in urothelial cancer. The assay was immunoSEQ multiplex PCR, and TCRdb's table has in-frame clones only and misses some. Counted here are 35,000 to 45,000 clones, more than 75% occurring once; the ten biggest clones make up 13% to 15%. Sequenced here: PBMCs, sampled around atezolizumab (anti-PD-L1) treatment. These TCRs come from a woman aged 55 to 70 with urothelial cancer.

This rearrangement joins TRBV5-6 to TRBJ2-1; no firm D call. Trimming removed 3 bases from V and 5 bases from J, with 12 bases in between. Germline assignment: CDR1 SGHDT and CDR2 YYEEEE. The CDR3 spans 14 residues. CDR3 amino acids: CASSYDMYHNEQFF. The DNA of the CDR3 is TGTGCCAGCAGCTATGACATGTATCACAATGAGCAGTTCTTC.

This chain uses TRBV6-1 with TRBJ2-7, with 10 bases identical to TRBD1. The CDR3 sequence is 14 residues long. In germline, CDR1 is MNHNS, CDR2 SASEGT. V trimming: 6 bases; J trimming: 3 bases; junction bases outside the gene matches: 5. The CDR3 DNA is TGTGCCAGCAGCTACGGGGACAGGGGCTACGAGCAGTACTTC. It codes for CASSYGDRGYEQYF.

The chain is built from TRBV5-1 and TRBJ2-7, with D possibly TRBD2 on 6 matching bases. V dropped 0 bases and J dropped 5 bases, with 15 bases sitting between them. Germline V gives CDR1 SGHRS, CDR2 YFSETQ. The CDR3 spans 15 residues. DNA of the CDR3: TGCGCCAGCAGCTTGGGCGAGACTAGAAAGAACGAGCAGTACTTC. Its protein is CASSLGETRKNEQYF.

The chain joins TRBV7-6 to TRBJ2-1; 11 bases match TRBD2. Germline V CDR1 and CDR2: SGHVS, FNYEAQ. The CDR3 is 19 amino acids. J gave up 4 bases and V 1 base, and 12 bases lay outside the gene matches. The DNA of the CDR3 is TGTGCCAGCAGCTTAGGGGCTAGCGGGAGGCCCCGCAGTTACAATGAGCAGTTCTTC. Its translation: CASSLGASGRPRSYNEQFF.

This rearrangement joins TRBV2 to TRBJ2-2; 8 nucleotides line up with TRBD1. The germline CDR1 and CDR2 sequences are SNHLY and FYNNEI. The CDR3 is 15 amino acids. The V and J ends lost 5 bases and 7 bases, in that order; junction bases with no gene match: 9. In DNA form, the CDR3 reads TGTGCCAGCAGTTTTGCAGGGGGCGTCGGCGGGGAGCTGTTTTTT. It codes for CASSFAGGVGGELFF.

This chain joins TRBV7-9 and TRBJ1-1; 7 nucleotides line up with TRBD1. The ends lost 5 bases at V and 7 bases at J; junction bases unmatched: 7. This CDR3 spans 13 amino acids. Germline-derived CDR1 and CDR2 are SEHNR and FQNEAQ (reference sequence). In DNA form, the CDR3 reads TGTGCCAGCAGCCCCCGGGACAGTTATGAAGCTTTCTTT. It specifies CASSPRDSYEAFF.

This clone was found a few times. The chain combines TRBV5-1 with TRBJ2-5; D is perhaps TRBD1 (5 bases). The CDR3 loop spans 14 amino acids. Trimming took off 2 bases at V and 1 base at J, with 9 bases between the two ends. Germline V gene sequence: CDR1 SGHRS, CDR2 YFSETQ. For the CDR3, the DNA is TGCGCCAGCAGCTTCGTGACAGTCCAAGAGACCCAGTACTTC. This codes for CASSFVTVQETQYF.

This sequence joins TRBV9 and TRBJ2-3; D remains ambiguous. The CDR3 covers 17 residues. Looked up from germline, CDR1 is SGDLS and CDR2 is YYNGEE. The ends were cut back, 0 bases at V and 2 bases at J, with 16 bases in the middle. This CDR3 reads CASSVGATNFYTDTQYF. Written as DNA, the CDR3 is TGTGCCAGCAGCGTAGGGGCGACCAACTTTTACACAGATACGCAGTATTTT.

This chain uses TRBV29-1 with TRBJ1-1, with 9 bases fitting TRBD1. CDR1 SQVTM and CDR2 ANQGSEA come from the germline V gene. This CDR3 is built from 13 residues. V lost 7 bases, J lost 5 bases, and 8 bases stayed unmatched. CDR3 DNA sequence: TGCAGCGGGACAGGGGCAGGGAAAACTGAAGCTTTCTTT. Translating it yields CSGTGAGKTEAFF.

The CDR3 DNA reads TGTGCAAGTCGCCCAGACAGGGTATTCGGCAATCAGCCCCAGCATTTT. This sequence encodes CASRPDRVFGNQPQHF. This chain uses TRBV12-2 with TRBJ1-5; TRBD1, the table's D call, was not compared with the DNA. TRBV12-2 is given as a pseudogene. The CDR3 runs 16 residues.

This chain uses TRBV14 with TRBJ2-3; 8 bases agree with TRBD2. The CDR3 contains 15 residues. Germline V gene data show CDR1 as SGHDN and CDR2 as FVKESK. Trimming took 3 bases from V and 5 from J; bases not matched to a gene: 7. The CDR3 coding sequence is TGTGCCAGCAGCCACGGGACTAGTGTAGGAGATACGCAGTATTTT. This translates into CASSHGTSVGDTQYF.

V is TRBV18 and J is TRBJ1-1, with D unclear. The CDR3 sequence is 13 residues long. CDR1 and CDR2 (germline): KGHSH, LQKENI. Trimming shortened V by 4 bases and J by 0 bases, and 6 bases separated the two germline ends. Written as DNA, the CDR3 is TGTGCCAGCTCACTCTATATGAACACTGAAGCTTTCTTT. It codes for CASSLYMNTEAFF.

The chain couples TRBV5-1 to TRBJ2-5, with a possible D match to TRBD2 (6 bases). Trimming took 0 bases from V and 3 from J, leaving 9 bases between them. Germline V gene lookup returns CDR1 SGHRS and CDR2 YFSETQ. The CDR3 has 14 residues. The CDR3 DNA reads as TGCGCCAGCAGCTTGGGGGGAGGCAAAGAGACCCAGTACTTC. Its translation: CASSLGGGKETQYF. The complete variable domain, with remaining parts taken from reference TRBV5-1 and TRBJ2-5, reads KAGVTQTPRYLIKTRGQQVTLSCSPISGHRSVSWYQQTPGQGLQFLFEYFSETQRNKGNFPGRFSGRQFSNSRSEMNVSTLELGDSALYLCASSLGGGKETQYFGPGTRLLVL.

This chain uses TRBV6-4 with TRBJ2-3; 8 bases agree with TRBD2. V shed 6 bases, J shed 4 bases, and the junction held 9 bases outside the gene matches. The CDR3 has 15 amino acids. The germline V gene encodes CDR1 MRHNA and CDR2 SNTAGT. This chain's CDR3 is CASSRREGGPDTQYF. CDR3 coding DNA: TGTGCCAGCAGCCGACGGGAGGGGGGCCCAGATACGCAGTATTTT.

The V call is TRBV9, the J call TRBJ2-3, with D tentatively TRBD1 (5 bases). Trimming took off 0 bases at V and 0 bases at J, with 8 bases between the two ends. CDR3 length equals 15 residues. CDR1 SGDLS and CDR2 YYNGEE come from the germline V gene. The CDR3 protein is CASSVVGASTDTQYF. DNA of the CDR3: TGTGCCAGCAGCGTAGTAGGGGCAAGCACAGATACGCAGTATTTT.

The chain recombines TRBV29-1 with TRBJ1-3, with TRBD1 matching over 9 bases. The germline gives CDR1 SQVTM, CDR2 ANQGSEA. The V and J ends lost 4 bases and 7 bases, in that order; junction bases with no gene match: 5. The CDR3 runs 13 residues. DNA for the CDR3: TGCAGCGTTGGGGGGACAGGGTCGAACACCATATATTTT. Amino acids: CSVGGTGSNTIYF.

V usage is TRBV5-1 and J usage is TRBJ2-7, with 12 nucleotides matching TRBD2. CDR1 is SGHRS and CDR2 is YFSETQ in the germline V gene. V lost 0 bases and J lost 4; bases outside the gene matches: 11. CDR3 length: 18 amino acids. Here the CDR3 reads CASSLALTSGSNWYEQYF. The CDR3 bases are TGCGCCAGCAGCTTGGCCCTGACTAGCGGGAGTAATTGGTACGAGCAGTACTTC.

The V gene is TRBV6-6, the J gene TRBJ2-7; 9 nucleotides match TRBD2. From germline, CDR1 is MNHNY and CDR2 SVGAGI (reference sequence). The CDR3 has 16 residues. V lost 0 bases to trimming and J lost 0 bases; unmatched junction nucleotides: 3. The CDR3 region has the DNA TGTGCCAGCAGTTACTCCGCTAGCGGGAACTCCTACGAGCAGTACTTC. The encoded protein is CASSYSASGNSYEQYF.

The chain carries TRBV11-2 and TRBJ2-3, with 10 bases lining up with TRBD1. With V trimmed by 4 bases and J by 5 bases, 6 bases remained unmatched. Germline values: CDR1 SGHAT, CDR2 FQNNGV. CDR3 length: 15 amino acids. CDR3 region: CASSSRTGGQDTQYF. DNA for the CDR3: TGTGCCAGCAGCTCGAGGACAGGGGGTCAAGATACGCAGTATTTT. The full variable domain, completed using reference TRBV11-2 and TRBJ2-3, is EAGVAQSPRYKIIEKRQSVAFWCNPISGHATLYWYQQILGQGPKLLIQFQNNGVVDDSQLPKDRFSAERLKGVDSTLKIQPAKLEDSAVYLCASSSRTGGQDTQYFGPGTRLTVL.

The J gene is TRBJ2-5, the V gene TRBV6-1, with 7 nucleotides matching TRBD1. From germline, CDR1 is MNHNS and CDR2 SASEGT. This CDR3 is built from 14 residues. The junction had 8 bases not matched to a gene; V was cut back by 8 bases and J by 2 bases. Here the CDR3 DNA reads TGTGCCAGCTCGAGGGGGCGCCGTCAAGAGACCCAGTACTTC. As protein: CASSRGRRQETQYF.

V gene TRBV6-6 combines with J gene TRBJ2-7; 7 bases are shared with TRBD1. Germline V gives CDR1 MNHNY, CDR2 SVGAGI (reference sequence). This CDR3 has 15 amino acids. V trimming: 2 bases; J trimming: 2 bases; junction bases outside the gene matches: 6. CDR3 amino acids: CASSYGTVETYEQYF. The DNA for the CDR3 is TGTGCCAGCAGTTACGGGACAGTAGAAACCTACGAGCAGTACTTC.

This sequence joins TRBV27 and TRBJ2-7; 11 bases map to TRBD1. Germline CDR1 is MNHEY and CDR2 is SMNVEV (reference sequence). V lost 3 bases and J lost 4; bases outside the gene matches: 5. The CDR3 totals 15 residues. CDR3 DNA sequence: TGTGCCAGCAGTTTGATGGGACAGGGGGTATACGAGCAGTACTTC. Its translation is CASSLMGQGVYEQYF.

The V gene is TRBV19, the J gene TRBJ2-7; 7 bases map to TRBD1. CDR1 is LNHDA and CDR2 is SQIVND in the germline V gene (reference sequence). The CDR3 is 13 residues long. With 10 bases clipped from V and 2 bases from J, the junction kept 8 bases outside the gene matches. CDR3 protein: CATAQGSTYEQYF. For the CDR3, the DNA is TGTGCCACCGCACAGGGGTCTACCTACGAGCAGTACTTC. Looking up the rest from reference TRBV19 and TRBJ2-7 gives the full variable domain: DGGITQSPKYLFRKEGQNVTLSCEQNLNHDAMYWYRQDPGQGLRLIYYSQIVNDFQKGDIAEGYSVSREKKESFPLTVTSAQKNPTAFYLCATAQGSTYEQYFGPGTRLTVT.